These 10 T cell receptor beta chains were all obtained from the same sample, sequenced in a study of vaccination effects on CD4 cells after COVID-19. These receptors lack a known antigen. Here immunoSEQ multiplex PCR was the method, and the copy in TCRdb shows in-frame clones only, minus some. Of roughly 23,000 clones listed, about three quarters were seen once; the top ten hold over 9.5%. Antigen-specific CD4+ T cells expanded by the ViraFEST assay with viral peptide pools were then sequenced. The authors isolated CD4+ T cells after ten to eleven days of culture. The sequenced sample was CD4+ T cells from PBMCs cultured with HCoV-229E spike peptides, obtained before COVID-19 vaccination. The receptor source for this set is a human donor who received a COVID-19 vaccine.

This clone was found a few times. The chain has TRBV24-1 and TRBJ2-7; D perhaps matches TRBD1 (6 bases). The germline V and J ends were trimmed by 5 bases and 0 bases, with 10 bases remaining between them. CDR3 length: 14 residues. Germline V gene data show CDR1 as KGHDR and CDR2 as SFDVKD. In DNA, the CDR3 is TGTGCCACCAGTGGTGGACAGATCTCCTACGAGCAGTACTTC. Protein: CATSGGQISYEQYF.

The J gene is TRBJ1-1, the V gene TRBV19; D remains unclear. V lost 8 bases, J lost 1 base, and 8 bases lay in between. The CDR3 totals 12 residues. The germline gives CDR1 LNHDA, CDR2 SQIVND (reference sequence). CDR3 nucleotide sequence: TGTGCCAGTTGGGGTTGGAACACTGAAGCTTTCTTT. Residues: CASWGWNTEAFF. Full variable domain (missing parts from reference TRBV19 and TRBJ1-1): DGGITQSPKYLFRKEGQNVTLSCEQNLNHDAMYWYRQDPGQGLRLIYYSQIVNDFQKGDIAEGYSVSREKKESFPLTVTSAQKNPTAFYLCASWGWNTEAFFGQGTRLTVV.

The rearrangement joins TRBV5-1 to TRBJ2-1; 8 bases fit TRBD2. V trimming: 2 bases; J trimming: 8 bases; junction bases outside the gene matches: 6. The length of the CDR3 is 14 residues. The germline gives CDR1 SGHRS, CDR2 YFSETQ. In nucleotides, the CDR3 is TGCGCCAGCAGCTTCACAAGCGGGAGCTATGAGCAGTTCTTC. It translates to CASSFTSGSYEQFF.

The V gene is TRBV3-1 (or the pseudogene TRBV3-2), the J gene TRBJ2-5, with TRBD2 matching 8 bases. Per the germline V gene, CDR1 is LGHDT and CDR2 is YNNKEL (reference sequence). There are 17 residues in the CDR3. Trimming at V came to 0 bases and at J to 2 bases, leaving 8 bases not matched to a gene. Here the CDR3 reads CASSQEPHRGGQETQYF. In nucleotides, the CDR3 is TGTGCCAGCAGCCAAGAACCCCATCGGGGGGGTCAAGAGACCCAGTACTTC.

CDR3 in amino acids: CASSDFLRGRHNEQFF. The CDR3 nucleotides are TGTGCCAGCAGTGACTTTTTGCGGGGGAGACACAATGAGCAGTTCTTC. The chain recombines TRBV6-4 with TRBJ2-1; TRBD2 matches at 7 bases. Unmatched junction bases numbered 8, after V lost 1 base and J lost 5 bases. This CDR3 is 16 amino acids long. Per the germline V gene, CDR1 is MRHNA and CDR2 is SNTAGT.

The chain combines TRBV5-4 with TRBJ1-2; TRBD1 is a possible D gene (5 bases). Trimming removed 4 bases at V and 8 bases at J, with 24 bases between. There are 16 residues in the CDR3. CDR1 is SGHNT, CDR2 YYREEE, per germline (reference sequence). The DNA of the CDR3 is TGTGCCAGCAGCCCCCCAGGGTCGCCCGCTATGCGGGGCTACACCTTC. It yields the protein CASSPPGSPAMRGYTF.

Only one count was recorded for this clone. The chain has TRBV5-5 and TRBJ1-1, with 8 bases lining up with TRBD1. The CDR3 contains 16 residues. From germline, CDR1 is SGHKS and CDR2 YYEKEE (reference sequence). With 4 bases clipped from V and 3 bases from J, the junction kept 11 bases outside the gene matches. CDR3 in amino acids: CASSLLLTGVDTEAFF. The CDR3 DNA follows: TGTGCCAGCAGCCTACTTCTGACAGGGGTGGACACTGAAGCTTTCTTT.

The chain joins TRBV28 to TRBJ2-3; no definite D call. This CDR3 is built from 15 residues. Germline CDR1 reads MDHEN; CDR2 reads SYDVKM. Trimming shortened V by 1 base and J by 1 base, and 9 bases separated the two germline ends. CDR3 nucleotides: TGTGCCAGCAGTTTATACGTCCTTCGCACAGATACGCAGTATTTT. It is translated as CASSLYVLRTDTQYF.

This clone has just a few counts. J is TRBJ1-3 and V is TRBV7-7, with unresolved D. The CDR3 totals 18 residues. The V end was cut by 4 bases, the J end by 4 bases, with 23 bases between. Germline loops: CDR1 SSHAT, CDR2 FNYEAQ (reference sequence). The CDR3 loop reads CASSCLLPAGGIGNTIYF. The CDR3 nucleotides read TGTGCCAGCAGCTGCCTGCTCCCGGCGGGAGGAATAGGAAACACCATATATTTT.

The gene calls are TRBV10-3 and TRBJ1-1; 7 bases fit TRBD1. Germline CDR1 ENHRY, CDR2 SYGVKD. The CDR3 sequence is 13 residues long. V dropped 10 bases and J dropped 3; count of bases not matched to a gene: 8. CDR3 sequence (DNA): TGTGCCACGCAGACAGGGATGGACACTGAAGCTTTCTTT. Its translation is CATQTGMDTEAFF.